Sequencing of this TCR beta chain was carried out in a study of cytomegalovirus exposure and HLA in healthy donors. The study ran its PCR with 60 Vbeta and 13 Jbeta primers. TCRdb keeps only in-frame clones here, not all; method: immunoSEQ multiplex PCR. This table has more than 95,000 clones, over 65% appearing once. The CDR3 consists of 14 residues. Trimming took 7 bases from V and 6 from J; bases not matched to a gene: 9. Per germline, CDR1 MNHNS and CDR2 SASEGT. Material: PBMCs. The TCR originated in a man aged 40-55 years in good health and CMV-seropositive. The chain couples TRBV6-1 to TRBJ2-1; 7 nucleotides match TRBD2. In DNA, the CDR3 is TGTGCCAGCACCGACTGGACTAGGGGCAATGAGCAGTTCTTC. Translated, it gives CASTDWTRGNEQFF.